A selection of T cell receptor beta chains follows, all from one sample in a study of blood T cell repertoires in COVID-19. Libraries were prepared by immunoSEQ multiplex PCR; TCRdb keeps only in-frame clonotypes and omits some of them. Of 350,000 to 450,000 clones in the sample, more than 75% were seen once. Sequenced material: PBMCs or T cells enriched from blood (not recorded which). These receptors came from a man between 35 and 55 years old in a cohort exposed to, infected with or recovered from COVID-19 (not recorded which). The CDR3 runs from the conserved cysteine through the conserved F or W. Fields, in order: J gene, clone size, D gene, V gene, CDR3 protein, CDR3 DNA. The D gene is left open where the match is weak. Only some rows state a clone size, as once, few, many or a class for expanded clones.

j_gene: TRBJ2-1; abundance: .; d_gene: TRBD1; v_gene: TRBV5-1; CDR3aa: CASSLEAGTGYFEQFF; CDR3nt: TGCGCCAGCAGCTTAGAGGCCGGGACAGGGTACTTTGAGCAGTTCTTC
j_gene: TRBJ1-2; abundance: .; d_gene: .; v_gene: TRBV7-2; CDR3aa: CASSPGGSRGYGYTF; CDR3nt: TGTGCCAGCAGCCCGGGCGGTTCCAGGGGCTATGGCTACACCTTC
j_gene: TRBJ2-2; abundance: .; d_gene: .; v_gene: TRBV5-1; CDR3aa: CASSYLRGGQYTGELFF; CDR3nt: TGCGCCAGCAGCTATCTTCGGGGGGGACAGTACACCGGGGAGCTGTTTTTT
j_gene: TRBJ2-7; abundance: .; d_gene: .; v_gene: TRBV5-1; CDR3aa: CASRRLREQYF; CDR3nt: TGCGCCAGCAGACGCCTCAGGGAGCAGTACTTC
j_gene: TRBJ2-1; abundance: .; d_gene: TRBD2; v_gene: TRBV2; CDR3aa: CASSREAYNEQFF; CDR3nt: TGTGCCAGCAGTCGGGAGGCATACAATGAGCAGTTCTTC
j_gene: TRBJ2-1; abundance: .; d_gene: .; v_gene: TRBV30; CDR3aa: CAWRLATSSYNEQFF; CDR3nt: TGTGCCTGGAGGCTAGCGACCAGCTCCTACAATGAGCAGTTCTTC
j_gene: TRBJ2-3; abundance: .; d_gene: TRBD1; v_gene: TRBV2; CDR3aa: CASTLGTVGDTQYF; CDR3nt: TGTGCCAGCACCCTGGGGACAGTTGGCGATACGCAGTATTTT
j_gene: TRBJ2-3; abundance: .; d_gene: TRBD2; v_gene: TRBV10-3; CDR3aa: CAIRGLAGTDTQYF; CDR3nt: TGTGCCATCCGTGGACTAGCGGGAACAGATACGCAGTATTTT
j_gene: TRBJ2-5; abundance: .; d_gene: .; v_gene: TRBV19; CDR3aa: CASSLSTGWQETQYF; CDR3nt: TGTGCCAGTAGTTTAAGCACCGGGTGGCAAGAGACCCAGTACTTC
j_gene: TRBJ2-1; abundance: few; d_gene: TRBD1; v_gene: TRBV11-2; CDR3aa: CASSLQPGQGWGNEQFF; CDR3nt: TGTGCCAGCAGCTTACAACCGGGACAGGGGTGGGGCAATGAGCAGTTCTTC
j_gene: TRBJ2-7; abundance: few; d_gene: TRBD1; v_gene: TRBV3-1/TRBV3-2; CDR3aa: CASSHSGGDEQYF; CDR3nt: TGTGCCAGCAGCCACTCAGGGGGAGACGAGCAGTACTTC
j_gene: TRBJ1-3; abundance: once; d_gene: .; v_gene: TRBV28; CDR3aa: CASSQNGVGNTIYF; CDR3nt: TGTGCCAGCAGTCAAAACGGGGTCGGAAACACCATATATTTT
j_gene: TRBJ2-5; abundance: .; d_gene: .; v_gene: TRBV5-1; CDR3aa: CASSLSLGTNQETQYF; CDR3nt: TGCGCCAGCAGCTTGAGTCTCGGGACAAACCAAGAGACCCAGTACTTC
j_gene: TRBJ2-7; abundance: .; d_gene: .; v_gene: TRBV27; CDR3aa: CASSLSRRQQGVDSVSGYEQYF; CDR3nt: TGTGCCAGCAGTTTATCCCGCCGCCAACAGGGAGTCGATAGCGTCAGCGGTTACGAGCAGTACTTC
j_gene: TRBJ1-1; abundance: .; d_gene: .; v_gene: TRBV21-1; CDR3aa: CASSKGEAKSTEAFF; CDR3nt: TGTGCCAGCAGCAAAGGAGAAGCTAAGAGCACTGAAGCTTTCTTT
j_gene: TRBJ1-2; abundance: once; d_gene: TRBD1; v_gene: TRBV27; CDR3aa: CASRTGVGGYTF; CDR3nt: TGTGCCAGCAGAACAGGGGTAGGGGGCTACACCTTC
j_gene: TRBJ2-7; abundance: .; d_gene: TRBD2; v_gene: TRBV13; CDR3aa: CASSPRGLAGQYEQYF; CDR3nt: TGTGCCAGCAGCCCTAGAGGACTAGCGGGACAGTACGAGCAGTACTTC
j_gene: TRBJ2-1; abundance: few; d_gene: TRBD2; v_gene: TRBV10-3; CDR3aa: CAISESSRTSGNEQFF; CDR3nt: TGTGCCATCAGTGAGTCGTCCCGGACTAGCGGGAATGAGCAGTTCTTC
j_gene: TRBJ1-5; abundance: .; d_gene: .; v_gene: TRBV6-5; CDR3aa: CASRYSNQPQHF; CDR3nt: TGTGCCAGCAGGTATAGCAATCAGCCCCAGCATTTT
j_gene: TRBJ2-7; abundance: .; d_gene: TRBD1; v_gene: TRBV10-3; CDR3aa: CAISESQGAHEQYF; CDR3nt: TGTGCCATCAGTGAGTCACAGGGGGCCCACGAGCAGTACTTC
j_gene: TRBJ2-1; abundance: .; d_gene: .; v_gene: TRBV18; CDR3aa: CASSTQIGTSYNEQFF; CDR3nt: TGTGCCAGCTCAACCCAAATCGGGACTTCCTACAATGAGCAGTTCTTC
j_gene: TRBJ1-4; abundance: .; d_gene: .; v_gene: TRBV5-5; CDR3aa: CASSLDSGGEKLFF; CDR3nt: TGTGCCAGCAGCTTGGATAGCGGGGGGGAAAAACTGTTTTTT
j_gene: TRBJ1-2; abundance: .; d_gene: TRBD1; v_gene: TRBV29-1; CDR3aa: CSVGAPGQGYGYTF; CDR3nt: TGCAGCGTTGGGGCACCGGGACAGGGCTATGGCTACACCTTC
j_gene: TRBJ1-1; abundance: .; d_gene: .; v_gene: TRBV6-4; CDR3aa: CASSPQANTEAFF; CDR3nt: TGTGCCAGCAGCCCACAGGCGAACACTGAAGCTTTCTTT
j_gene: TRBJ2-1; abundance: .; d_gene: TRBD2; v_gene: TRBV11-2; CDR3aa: CASSLVRTSLYNEQFF; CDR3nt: TGTGCCAGCAGCTTAGTACGGACTAGTCTCTACAATGAGCAGTTCTTC
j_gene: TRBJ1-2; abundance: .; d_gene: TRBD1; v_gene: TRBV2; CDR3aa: CASSETRTGSGYTF; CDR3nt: TGTGCCAGCAGTGAAACTAGGACAGGGTCTGGCTACACCTTC
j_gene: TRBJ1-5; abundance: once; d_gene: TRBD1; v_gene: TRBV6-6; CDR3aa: CASTQGDNQPQHF; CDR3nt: TGTGCCAGCACACAGGGGGACAATCAGCCCCAGCATTTT
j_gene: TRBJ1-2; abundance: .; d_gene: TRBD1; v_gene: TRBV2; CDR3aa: CASMEGASGYTF; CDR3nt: TGTGCCAGCATGGAGGGGGCCAGTGGCTACACCTTC
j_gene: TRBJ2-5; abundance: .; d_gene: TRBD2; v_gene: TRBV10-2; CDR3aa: CASSGSGSRRETQYF; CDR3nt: TGCGCCAGCAGCGGTAGCGGGAGTCGGCGTGAGACCCAGTACTTC
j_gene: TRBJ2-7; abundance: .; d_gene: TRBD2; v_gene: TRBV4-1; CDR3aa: CASSQFGSGDTYEQYF; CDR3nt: TGCGCCAGCAGCCAATTTGGAAGCGGGGATACCTACGAGCAGTACTTC
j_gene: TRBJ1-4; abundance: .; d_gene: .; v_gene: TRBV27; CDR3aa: CASSLISRGEKLFF; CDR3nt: TGTGCCAGCAGTTTAATCTCACGGGGTGAAAAACTGTTTTTT
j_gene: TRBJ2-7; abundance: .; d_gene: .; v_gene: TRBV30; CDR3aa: CAWTQFERAYEQYF; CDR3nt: TGTGCCTGGACCCAGTTCGAGCGCGCCTACGAGCAGTACTTC
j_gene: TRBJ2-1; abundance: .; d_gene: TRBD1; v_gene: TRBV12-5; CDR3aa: CASGRGQVSSYNEQFF; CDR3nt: TGTGCTAGCGGTAGGGGACAGGTCAGCTCCTACAATGAGCAGTTCTTC
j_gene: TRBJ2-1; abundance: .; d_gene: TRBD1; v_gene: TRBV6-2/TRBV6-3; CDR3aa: CASSRLSYGQGYNEQFF; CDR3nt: TGTGCCAGCAGTAGACTGTCTTACGGACAGGGCTACAATGAGCAGTTCTTC
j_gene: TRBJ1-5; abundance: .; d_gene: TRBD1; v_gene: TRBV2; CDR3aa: CASRPVGTANQPQHF; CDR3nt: TGTGCCAGCAGGCCCGTTGGGACAGCTAATCAGCCCCAGCATTTT
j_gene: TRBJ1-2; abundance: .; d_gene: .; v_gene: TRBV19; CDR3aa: CASSIGALRGYTF; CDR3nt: TGTGCCAGTAGTATAGGGGCTTTGCGAGGCTACACCTTC
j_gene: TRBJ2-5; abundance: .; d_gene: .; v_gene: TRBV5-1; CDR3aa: CASSLWAQAQETQYF; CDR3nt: TGCGCCAGCAGCTTGTGGGCGCAAGCCCAAGAGACCCAGTACTTC
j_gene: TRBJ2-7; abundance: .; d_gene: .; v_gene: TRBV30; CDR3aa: CAWSVPQSRQYF; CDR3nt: TGTGCCTGGAGTGTACCCCAGTCCAGGCAGTACTTC
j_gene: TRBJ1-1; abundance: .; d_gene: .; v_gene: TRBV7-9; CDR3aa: CASSPESSAFF; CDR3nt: TGTGCCAGCAGCCCCGAATCTAGTGCTTTCTTT
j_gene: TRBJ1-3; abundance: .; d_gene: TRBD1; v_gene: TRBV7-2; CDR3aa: CASSEGTGARNTIYF; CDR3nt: TGTGCCAGCAGCGAAGGGACAGGGGCCAGGAACACCATATATTTT
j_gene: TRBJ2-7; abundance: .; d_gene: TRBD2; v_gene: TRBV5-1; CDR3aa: CASSNGGRGRASYEQYF; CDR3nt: TGCGCCAGCAGCAATGGGGGTCGTGGGAGGGCCTCCTACGAGCAGTACTTC
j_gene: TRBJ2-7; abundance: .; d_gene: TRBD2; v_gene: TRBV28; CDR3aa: CASMGGYEQYF; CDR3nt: TGTGCCAGCATGGGGGGGTACGAGCAGTACTTC